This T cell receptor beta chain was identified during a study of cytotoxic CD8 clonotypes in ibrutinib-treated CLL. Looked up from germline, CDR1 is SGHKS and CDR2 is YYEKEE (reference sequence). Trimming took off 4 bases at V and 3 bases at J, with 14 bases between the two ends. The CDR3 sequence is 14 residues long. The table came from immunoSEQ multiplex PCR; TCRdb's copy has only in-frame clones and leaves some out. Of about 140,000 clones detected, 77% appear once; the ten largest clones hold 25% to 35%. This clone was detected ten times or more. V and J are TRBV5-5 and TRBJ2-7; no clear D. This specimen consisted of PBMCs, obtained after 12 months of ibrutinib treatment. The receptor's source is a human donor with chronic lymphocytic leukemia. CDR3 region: CASSLSRDLYEQYF. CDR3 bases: TGTGCCAGCAGCCTCAGCAGAGATCTCTACGAGCAGTACTTC.